This T cell receptor (beta chain) emerged from a study of T cell responses to AZD1222 COVID-19 vaccine. Across the study: It was second doses at about 4 or about 12 weeks that were pooled. Study outcomes and limitations: Per reports, nearly half of all spike-specific TCRs target regions that are unmutated in variants. Spike-specific TCR breadth and depth went up after people got two AZD1222 doses. The donors showed a predominance of white British ancestry and of females, with possible underestimation of clonal diversity.

Germline V CDR1 and CDR2: MNHEY, SVGAGI. This CDR3 comprises 13 residues. J gave up 3 bases and V 7 bases, and 3 bases lay outside the gene matches. Only in-frame clones appear in the TCRdb table, and some are missing; sequencing was by immunoSEQ multiplex PCR. This table has about 150,000 clones, 85% to 95% appearing once. To note about this clone: Its antigen is not known.

This TCR came from an adult in good health. Sequenced here: peripheral blood, sampled on day 0 of AZD1222 vaccination. The chain combines TRBV6-5 with TRBJ2-4; 7 nucleotides align to TRBD2. DNA of the CDR3: TGTGCCAGCACTGGGGGGGTCAAAAACATTCAGTACTTC. It encodes CASTGGVKNIQYF.